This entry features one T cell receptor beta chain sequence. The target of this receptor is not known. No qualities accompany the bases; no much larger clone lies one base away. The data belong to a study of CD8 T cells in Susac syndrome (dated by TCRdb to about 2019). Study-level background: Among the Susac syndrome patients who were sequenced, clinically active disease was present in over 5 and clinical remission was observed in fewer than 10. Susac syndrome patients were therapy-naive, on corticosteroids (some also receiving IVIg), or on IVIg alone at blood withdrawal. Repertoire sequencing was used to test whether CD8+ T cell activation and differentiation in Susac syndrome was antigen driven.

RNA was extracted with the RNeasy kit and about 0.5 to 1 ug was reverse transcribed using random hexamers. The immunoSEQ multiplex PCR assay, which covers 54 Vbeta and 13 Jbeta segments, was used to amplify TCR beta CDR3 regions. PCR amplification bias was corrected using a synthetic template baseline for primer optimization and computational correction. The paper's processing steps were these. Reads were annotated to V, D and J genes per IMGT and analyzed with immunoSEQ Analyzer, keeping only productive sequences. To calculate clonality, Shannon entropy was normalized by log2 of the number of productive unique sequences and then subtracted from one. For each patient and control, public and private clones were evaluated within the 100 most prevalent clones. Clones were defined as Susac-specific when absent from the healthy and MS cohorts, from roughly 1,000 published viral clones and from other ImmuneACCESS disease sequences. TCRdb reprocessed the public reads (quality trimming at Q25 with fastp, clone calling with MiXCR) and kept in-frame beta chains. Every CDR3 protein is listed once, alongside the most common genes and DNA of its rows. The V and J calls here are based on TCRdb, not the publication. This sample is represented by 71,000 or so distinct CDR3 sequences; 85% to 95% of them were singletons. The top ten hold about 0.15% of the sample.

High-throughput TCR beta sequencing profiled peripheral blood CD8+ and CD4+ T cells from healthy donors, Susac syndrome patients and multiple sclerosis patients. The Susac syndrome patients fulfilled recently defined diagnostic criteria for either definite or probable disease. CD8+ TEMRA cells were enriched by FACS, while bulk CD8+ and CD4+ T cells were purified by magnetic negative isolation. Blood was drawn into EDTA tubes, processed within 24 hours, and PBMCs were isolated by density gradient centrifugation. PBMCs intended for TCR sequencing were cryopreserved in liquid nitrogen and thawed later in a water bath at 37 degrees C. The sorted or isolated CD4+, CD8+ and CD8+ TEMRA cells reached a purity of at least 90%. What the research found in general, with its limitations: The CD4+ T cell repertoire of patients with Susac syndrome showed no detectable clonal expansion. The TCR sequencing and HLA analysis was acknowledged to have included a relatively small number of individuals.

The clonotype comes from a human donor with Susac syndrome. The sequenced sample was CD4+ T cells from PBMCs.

The nucleotide sequence reads as follows: TGTGCCAGCAGTTTATCGGCGGGGGACAAAGGCTACACCTTC. Its protein product is CASSLSAGDKGYTF. The rearrangement joined TRBV27 to TRBJ1-2; TRBD1 might be the D gene, on 6 matching bases. The junction carries 13 bases between V and J, which are trimmed by 0 bases and 8 bases respectively. The germline V gene (reference sequence) specifies MNHEY as CDR1 and SMNVEV as CDR2. The CDR3 numbers 14 residues from cysteine through phenylalanine. Solely the CDR3 DNA is kept, with 42 bases framed from the first base.